This T cell receptor (beta chain) appears in the sequencing data of a study of memory CD4+ T cells and cytomegalovirus serostatus. Study as a whole: Healthy Belgian adult donors included about 10 CMV-positive and approximately 25 CMV-negative people. Points from the study as a whole: The CMV-associated TCR signature appears largely within the CD4+ memory repertoire.

Germline V gene lookup returns CDR1 MGHRA and CDR2 YSYEKL. Deletions cut 4 bases from V and 8 bases from J, with 20 bases between. The CDR3 spans 15 residues. Generated by immunoSEQ multiplex PCR, the TCRdb table keeps only in-frame clones and is missing some. The sample holds about 48,000 clones, more than 70% seen once. Note on this clone: The antigen is not known.

Single viable CD3+CD4+CD8-CD45RO+ cells were sorted as the memory CD4+ T cells. CMV serostatus came from serum IgG against pp150, pp28, p38, p52. Sequenced: memory CD4+ T cells from blood. This sequence originates from an adult in good health and CMV-seronegative. The rearrangement links TRBV4-1 to TRBJ1-1; D possibly corresponds to TRBD1 (5 bases). The CDR3 DNA reads TGCGCCAGCAGCCTTCGACAACCGGGACGACTAGAAGCTTTCTTT. Protein product: CASSLRQPGRLEAFF.